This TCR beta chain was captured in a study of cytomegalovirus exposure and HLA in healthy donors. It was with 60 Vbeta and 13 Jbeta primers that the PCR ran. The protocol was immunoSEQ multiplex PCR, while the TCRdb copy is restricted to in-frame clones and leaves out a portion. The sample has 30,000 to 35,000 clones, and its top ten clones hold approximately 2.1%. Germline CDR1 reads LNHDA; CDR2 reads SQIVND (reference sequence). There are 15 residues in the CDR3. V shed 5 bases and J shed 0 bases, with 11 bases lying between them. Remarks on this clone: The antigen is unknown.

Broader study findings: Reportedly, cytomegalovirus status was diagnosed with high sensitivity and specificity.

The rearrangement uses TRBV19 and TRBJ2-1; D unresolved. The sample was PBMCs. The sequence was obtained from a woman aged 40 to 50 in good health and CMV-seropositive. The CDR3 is CASSPGTSSYNEQFF. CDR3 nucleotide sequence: TGTGCCAGTAGTCCTGGCACAAGCTCCTACAATGAGCAGTTCTTC.